Presented here are 30 T cell receptor beta chains from one specimen sequenced in a study of cytomegalovirus exposure and HLA in healthy donors. The assay was immunoSEQ multiplex PCR, and TCRdb's table has in-frame clones only and misses some. The table lists about 160,000 clones, 70% to 90% of them singletons. Sample: PBMCs. All receptors come from a woman aged 18 to 35 in good health and CMV-seronegative.

The chain carries TRBV11-3 and TRBJ2-1; 7 bases agree with TRBD2. This CDR3 has 11 residues. V lost 6 bases to trimming and J lost 8 bases; unmatched junction nucleotides: 1. CDR1 is SGHNT and CDR2 is YENEEA in the germline V gene. CDR3 nucleotides: TGTGCCAGCAGGGGGAGGGATGAGCAGTTCTTC. The encoded protein is CASRGRDEQFF.

The chain uses TRBV5-5 and TRBJ1-5; no clear D. This CDR3 is 14 amino acids long. V lost 1 base, J lost 8 bases, and 13 bases lay in between. Germline CDR1 is SGHKS and CDR2 is YYEKEE (reference sequence). This CDR3 reads CASSLSPPGEPQHF. CDR3 DNA: TGTGCCAGCAGCTTGTCCCCCCCAGGTGAGCCCCAGCATTTT.

The chain couples TRBV27 to TRBJ2-7; a weak D match, TRBD2 (5 bases). From germline, CDR1 is MNHEY and CDR2 SMNVEV (reference sequence). The V gene lost 6 bases and the J gene lost 2 bases, with 8 bases spanning the gap. This CDR3 has 12 amino acids. CDR3 in DNA: TGTGCCAGCAGCGGGATTACCTACGAGCAGTACTTC. Translating it yields CASSGITYEQYF.

V is TRBV9 and J is TRBJ2-2; D gene uncertain. Germline CDR1 reads SGDLS; CDR2 reads YYNGEE. V lost 0 bases and J 7 bases, leaving 13 bases between the germline ends. The CDR3 length is 15 residues. DNA for the CDR3: TGTGCCAGCAGCGTAGCGTCTACTCCGAGCGGGGAGCTGTTTTTT. Translating gives CASSVASTPSGELFF.

The rearrangement links TRBV10-1 to TRBJ2-1; TRBD2 agrees at 10 bases. The J segment lost 4 bases and the V segment lost 6 bases, leaving 6 bases of the junction unmatched. The CDR3 sequence is 15 residues long. CDR1 WNHNN and CDR2 SYGVQD come from the germline V gene (reference sequence). Written as DNA, the CDR3 is TGCGCCAGCAGCTTAAGCGGGAGGGAATACAATGAGCAGTTCTTC. As protein: CASSLSGREYNEQFF.

Only a few counts were recorded for this clone. The V and J genes are TRBV12-5 and TRBJ2-7; 8 bases map to TRBD1. The length of the CDR3 is 14 residues. Trimming removed 5 bases from V and 0 bases from J; junction bases left unmatched: 3. Germline-derived CDR1 and CDR2 are LGHNT and FRNRAP. For the CDR3, the DNA is TGTGCTAGTGGTACTGACAGGGGCTCCTACGAGCAGTACTTC. It specifies CASGTDRGSYEQYF.

V gene TRBV15 combines with J gene TRBJ1-2; 8 bases line up with TRBD1. The CDR3 is made up of 14 amino acids. V gave up 3 bases and J gave up 2 bases; unmatched junction bases: 2. The germline gives CDR1 LNHNV, CDR2 YYDKDF (reference sequence). CDR3 loop: CATSRRDRNYGYTF. In DNA, the CDR3 is TGTGCCACCAGCAGGCGGGACAGGAACTATGGCTACACCTTC.

This chain uses TRBV4-3 with TRBJ2-1, with TRBD1 matching 9 bases. Germline V gives CDR1 LGHNA, CDR2 YSLEER. The CDR3 totals 21 residues. J lost 5 bases, V lost 0 bases, and 20 bases had no gene match. The CDR3 is CASSQERGPRWTGAGDNEQFF. CDR3 DNA sequence: TGCGCCAGCAGCCAAGAGAGAGGACCCCGTTGGACAGGGGCCGGTGACAATGAGCAGTTCTTC.

The chain joins TRBV4-3 to TRBJ2-7; TRBD2 agrees at 11 bases. The CDR3 is made up of 15 amino acids. V lost 0 bases, J lost 7 bases, and 5 bases stayed unmatched. Germline CDR1 LGHNA, CDR2 YSLEER. Here the CDR3 DNA reads TGCGCCAGCAGCCAAGACCCTAGCGGGAGGTGGGAGCAGTACTTC. Translating it yields CASSQDPSGRWEQYF.

The V gene is TRBV5-4, the J gene TRBJ1-3; TRBD1 matches 8 bases. Unmatched junction bases numbered 2, after V lost 3 bases and J lost 0 bases. The germline V gene encodes CDR1 SGHNT and CDR2 YYREEE (reference sequence). This CDR3 has 15 amino acids. The CDR3 coding sequence is TGTGCCAGCAGCTCCGGACAGGGCTCTGGAAACACCATATATTTT. Translation: CASSSGQGSGNTIYF.

The chain joins TRBV7-9 to TRBJ2-7; 7 bases agree with TRBD1. After removal of 3 bases from V and 3 bases from J, the junction contained 2 bases not matched to a gene. Germline V lookup: CDR1 SEHNR, CDR2 FQNEAQ (reference sequence). CDR3 size: 13 residues. This CDR3 is CASSFAGGYEQYF. Here the CDR3 DNA reads TGTGCCAGCAGCTTTGCAGGGGGCTACGAGCAGTACTTC. Full variable domain (remainder filled in from reference TRBV7-9 and TRBJ2-7): DTGVSQNPRHKITKRGQNVTFRCDPISEHNRLYWYRQTLGQGPEFLTYFQNEAQLEKSRLLSDRFSAERPKGSFSTLEIQRTEQGDSAMYLCASSFAGGYEQYFGPGTRLTVT.

The rearrangement joins TRBV6-5 to TRBJ1-1; perhaps TRBD1 as D (5 bases). CDR3 length equals 14 residues. Germline V gene lookup returns CDR1 MNHEY and CDR2 SVGAGI. The V end lost 2 bases, the J end lost 3 bases, and 10 bases lay between the germline ends. CDR3 amino acids: CASSYQGFHTEAFF. CDR3 nucleotides: TGTGCCAGCAGTTACCAGGGTTTCCACACTGAAGCTTTCTTT.

The gene calls are TRBV27 and TRBJ1-1, with 7 positions matching TRBD1. Germline CDR1 and CDR2: MNHEY and SMNVEV (reference sequence). The V gene end was trimmed by 6 bases and the J gene end by 3 bases; junction bases not matched to a gene: 7. The CDR3 contains 14 residues. CDR3 region: CASRTGWRDTEAFF. The CDR3 DNA is TGTGCCAGCAGGACAGGGTGGCGGGACACTGAAGCTTTCTTT.

The genes are TRBV4-3 and TRBJ1-2; no reliable D call. This CDR3 is 13 amino acids long. Germline V CDR1 and CDR2: LGHNA, YSLEER. V was clipped by 0 bases and J by 4 bases, with 6 bases between them. CDR3 DNA: TGCGCCAGCAGCCAAGACTACGCCTATGGCTACACCTTC. Its protein is CASSQDYAYGYTF.

This clone was detected ten times or more. The chain links TRBV30 to TRBJ2-6; the D gene is possibly TRBD1 (6 bases). CDR1 GTSNPN and CDR2 SVGIG come from the germline V gene (reference sequence). Trimming pared 3 bases from V and 2 bases from J, leaving 17 bases between. The CDR3 consists of 17 residues. CDR3 residues: CAWSRDRSSTGANVLTF. The CDR3 DNA follows: TGTGCCTGGAGCCGCGACAGGAGTTCGACTGGGGCCAACGTCCTGACTTTC.

The genes are TRBV7-3 and TRBJ2-2; the match to TRBD2 covers 7 bases. Germline V lookup: CDR1 SGHTA, CDR2 FQGTGA. After removal of 5 bases from V and 6 bases from J, the junction contained 6 bases not matched to a gene. The CDR3 consists of 14 residues. The chain's CDR3 is CASSPTSNPGELFF. CDR3 in DNA: TGTGCCAGCAGCCCGACTAGCAATCCCGGGGAGCTGTTTTTT.

The CDR3 sequence is CASSTGPDYEQYF. DNA of the CDR3: TGTGCCAGCAGTACAGGTCCGGACTACGAGCAGTACTTC. V is TRBV6-6 and J is TRBJ2-7; tentatively, D is TRBD1 (5 bases). Between the trimmed V and J ends, which lost 5 bases and 3 bases, there was a span of 11 bases. The CDR3 consists of 13 residues. The germline CDR1 and CDR2 sequences are MNHNY and SVGAGI (reference sequence).

Only one count was recorded for this clone. The rearrangement uses TRBV7-8 and TRBJ1-2; D gene uncertain. CDR3 length equals 16 residues. Trimming cost V 5 bases and J 0 bases, with 16 bases left between them. Germline-derived CDR1 and CDR2 are SGHVS and FQNEAQ. The CDR3 here is CASSPHWAEANYGYTF. The CDR3 DNA reads as TGTGCCAGCAGCCCCCATTGGGCAGAAGCTAACTATGGCTACACCTTC.

CDR3 bases: TGTGCCAGCAGTTTAGACGGACAGGGAAGCAATTATAATTCACCCCTCCACTTT. Translation gives CASSLDGQGSNYNSPLHF. V gene TRBV27 combines with J gene TRBJ1-6; TRBD1 aligns across 8 bases. CDR1 and CDR2 from the germline V gene are MNHEY and SMNVEV (reference sequence). Trimming cost V 2 bases and J 4 bases; bases outside gene matches: 10. The CDR3 spans 18 residues.

The V gene is TRBV7-2, the J gene TRBJ1-2; TRBD1 matches at 8 bases. The CDR3 contains 15 residues. Germline V gene lookup returns CDR1 SGHTA and CDR2 FQGNSA. V lost 5 bases, J lost 5 bases, and 10 bases stayed unmatched. Here the CDR3 reads CASSLRTGWKYGYTF. The CDR3 coding sequence is TGTGCCAGCAGCCTGAGGACAGGGTGGAAGTATGGCTACACCTTC. Based on the CDR3 plus reference TRBV7-2 and TRBJ1-2, the full variable domain is GAGVSQSPSNKVTEKGKDVELRCDPISGHTALYWYRQSLGQGLEFLIYFQGNSAPDKSGLPSDRFSAERTGGSVSTLTIQRTQQEDSAVYLCASSLRTGWKYGYTFGSGTRLTVV.

This clone appeared a single time. The rearrangement uses TRBV7-9 and TRBJ2-7, with D possibly being TRBD2 (5 bases). This CDR3 is built from 14 residues. Germline V gives CDR1 SEHNR, CDR2 FQNEAQ (reference sequence). Trimming took 1 base from V and 2 from J, leaving 9 bases between them. CDR3: CASSLGGIPYEQYF. In nucleotides, the CDR3 is TGTGCCAGCAGCTTAGGAGGGATCCCCTACGAGCAGTACTTC.

This chain joins TRBV27 and TRBJ2-2, with 11 positions matching TRBD2. This CDR3 is 16 amino acids long. J gave up 5 bases and V 3 bases, and 5 bases lay outside the gene matches. CDR1 MNHEY and CDR2 SMNVEV come from the germline V gene (reference sequence). The CDR3 sequence is CASSLTSGKGTGELFF. As DNA, the CDR3 is TGTGCCAGCAGTTTGACTAGCGGGAAAGGAACCGGGGAGCTGTTTTTT.

In its sample, this clone was seen once. This chain uses TRBV2 with TRBJ2-3; D is perhaps TRBD2 (6 bases). Germline V gene lookup returns CDR1 SNHLY and CDR2 FYNNEI. The V gene lost 3 bases and the J gene lost 2 bases, with 9 bases spanning the gap. This CDR3 contains 14 residues. DNA of the CDR3: TGTGCCAGCAGTGAGACTAGGAACACAGATACGCAGTATTTT. This translates into CASSETRNTDTQYF. The full variable domain, rest sourced from reference TRBV2 and TRBJ2-3, is EPEVTQTPSHQVTQMGQEVILRCVPISNHLYFYWYRQILGQKVEFLVSFYNNEISEKSEIFDDQFSVERPDGSNFTLKIRSTKLEDSAMYFCASSETRNTDTQYFGPGTRLTVL.

This clone was observed a single time. The gene calls are TRBV2 and TRBJ2-2; 7 positions agree with TRBD1. Trimming removed 8 bases from V and 0 bases from J; junction bases left unmatched: 6. The CDR3 spans 15 residues. Germline CDR1 SNHLY, CDR2 FYNNEI. CDR3 coding DNA: TGTGCCAGCCAACAGGGGCCCGCGAACACCGGGGAGCTGTTTTTT. Its protein product is CASQQGPANTGELFF.

The rearrangement joins TRBV19 to TRBJ2-7; 8 bases map to TRBD1. The CDR3 covers 13 residues. Germline V lookup: CDR1 LNHDA, CDR2 SQIVND (reference sequence). J lost 5 bases, V lost 5 bases, and 5 bases had no gene match. The CDR3 coding sequence is TGTGCCAGTAGTCTGGGCAGGGGGCACGAGCAGTACTTC. As protein: CASSLGRGHEQYF.

This clone was seen a handful of times. The chain has TRBV4-1 and TRBJ1-1; D is ambiguous. V shed 1 base and J shed 7 bases, with 10 bases lying between them. The CDR3 length is 13 residues. CDR1 and CDR2 (germline): MGHRA, YSYEKL. DNA of the CDR3: TGCGCCAGCAGCCAAGTAGCCGCACATGAAGCTTTCTTT. This encodes CASSQVAAHEAFF.

This clone appeared once. The chain employs TRBV18 and TRBJ2-7, with D unresolved. The CDR3 contains 14 residues. Trimming pared 3 bases from V and 3 bases from J, leaving 12 bases between. Germline loops: CDR1 KGHSH, CDR2 LQKENI. CDR3 DNA: TGTGCCAGCTCACCCCCTAGTTTCTACTACGAGCAGTACTTC. Amino acids: CASSPPSFYYEQYF.

This chain joins TRBV5-6 and TRBJ1-3; D possibly corresponds to TRBD1 (5 bases). This CDR3 is built from 14 residues. Germline values: CDR1 SGHDT, CDR2 YYEEEE. The V and J ends lost 4 bases and 0 bases respectively, with 8 bases between them. The CDR3 bases are TGTGCCAGCAGCCCTACAGGCTCTGGAAACACCATATATTTT. Its protein is CASSPTGSGNTIYF.

V gene TRBV4-1 combines with J gene TRBJ1-1; D call uncertain. The CDR3 spans 14 residues. V shed 1 base and J shed 4 bases, with 10 bases lying between them. The V gene's germline CDR1 is MGHRA and CDR2 YSYEKL. In DNA, the CDR3 is TGCGCCAGCAGCCAAGGTCAGGCGGGCACTGAAGCTTTCTTT. This sequence encodes CASSQGQAGTEAFF.

The gene calls are TRBV5-5 and TRBJ1-5; D uncertain. The CDR3 extends over 12 amino acids. CDR1 SGHKS and CDR2 YYEKEE come from the germline V gene (reference sequence). Deletions cut 0 bases from V and 5 bases from J, with 3 bases between. The CDR3 region is CASSLADQPQHF. DNA of the CDR3: TGTGCCAGCAGCTTGGCCGATCAGCCCCAGCATTTT.